Reported below is one T cell receptor (beta chain). V lost 10 bases and J 4 bases, leaving 14 bases between the germline ends. This CDR3 spans 13 amino acids. In germline, CDR1 is MNHNS, CDR2 SASEGT. TCRdb recomputed calls from the RT-PCR reads with MiXCR, one row per CDR3 protein. The top ten clones hold over 10% of a sample with hundreds of thousands of distinct CDR3 sequences, roughly 8.2% of them seen once. The sample originates from a study of response to subunit inactivated influenza vaccine. The V call is TRBV6-1, the J call TRBJ1-5; maybe TRBD1 (5 bases). The receptor was derived from a man in his fifties or sixties who received an inactivated influenza vaccine. The sample was PBMCs from blood, taken less than 30 months after vaccination. The CDR3 nucleotides read TGTGCCACCCAGGGCCTTCCTAATCAGCCCCAGCATTTT. This codes for CATQGLPNQPQHF.